This T cell receptor beta chain is from a study of Graves' ophthalmopathy and Graves' hyperthyroidism. Study summary: Researchers obtained peripheral blood at initial diagnosis, before any treatment had begun. Study-level findings and limits: Among expanded thyroid clonotypes above 0.001 frequency, most also occurred in blood. Ophthalmopathy cases were distinguished from stable hyperthyroidism by a 13-signature model, reaching 85% to 90% sensitivity and approximately 83% specificity.

Scientists amplified the TCR beta CDR3 regions from RNA transcripts. First-round RT-PCR used HTBI primers; second-round multiplex PCR followed. TCRdb itself ran the multiplex PCR reads through MiXCR, one entry per CDR3 protein. This repertoire shows approximately 380,000 distinct CDR3 sequences, 21% found once; its top ten account for roughly 3.2%. This CDR3 is 16 amino acids long. Germline CDR1 LGHNA, CDR2 YNFKEQ. The ends lost 1 base at V and 6 bases at J; junction bases unmatched: 8. This clonotype was seen many times. Antigen specificity is unknown. PBMCs were obtained from roughly 9.9 ml of fresh peripheral blood.

This clonotype originated in a young woman with stable Graves' hyperthyroidism. This chain joins TRBV4-2 and TRBJ1-5, with 8 bases matching TRBD1. Sequencing input: peripheral blood. The CDR3 sequence is CASSQGTGQVSQPQHF. CDR3 nucleotide sequence: TGTGCCAGCAGCCAAGGCACGGGACAGGTGAGTCAGCCCCAGCATTTT.